Below, one T cell receptor (beta chain) is given with its context. TCRdb redid the calling of the reads with MiXCR, one entry per CDR3 protein. The sample carries about 97,000 distinct CDR3 sequences, more than 15% recorded once. There are 14 residues in the CDR3. CDR1 and CDR2 (germline): LNHNV, YYDKDF (reference sequence). V dropped 3 bases and J dropped 4; count of bases not matched to a gene: 3. These data come from a study of T cell repertoires in cytomegalovirus infection. Study details: Public signatures in TCR beta pointed to CMV infection and matching HLA type.

The chain joins TRBV15 to TRBJ1-5, with TRBD1 matching over 7 bases. Sequenced input: PBMCs. This TCR came from a human donor in good health (CMV status not recorded). Some clones in this sample may be carry-over from other donors' samples. For the CDR3, the DNA is TGTGCCACCAGCAGGAACAGGGGTAATCAGCCCCAGCATTTT. This encodes CATSRNRGNQPQHF.